A single T cell receptor beta chain is shown here with its context. The sort gate was single viable CD3+CD4+CD8-CD45RO+ cells for memory CD4+ T cells. After thawing, CD4+ T cells were positively selected. Method: immunoSEQ multiplex PCR; TCRdb's copy keeps in-frame clones and lacks some. The profile shows about 58,000 clones, approximately 82% of them singletons. This sample stems from a study of memory CD4+ T cells and cytomegalovirus serostatus. The V and J ends lost 4 bases and 9 bases, in that order; junction bases with no gene match: 13. The germline V gene encodes CDR1 LNHDA and CDR2 SQIVND (reference sequence). The CDR3 contains 16 residues.

This sequence was found in an adult in good health and CMV-seronegative. Some clones in this sample may be carry-over from other donors' samples. Sample: memory CD4+ T cells from blood. J is TRBJ1-3 and V is TRBV19; 9 bases are a match to TRBD1. The CDR3 coding sequence is TGTGCCAGTAGTACAGGAAGCACAGGGGGCAGCGGCACCATATATTTT. Its protein is CASSTGSTGGSGTIYF.